The next 5 T cell receptor beta chains were all read from a single sample in a study of blood T cell repertoires in COVID-19. This table comes from immunoSEQ multiplex PCR, and its TCRdb copy is limited to in-frame clones, with some not included. The profile shows about 330,000 clones, under 95% of them singletons. The sample taken for sequencing was PBMCs or T cells enriched from blood (not recorded which). The receptors originated from a woman aged 30 to 39 who had recovered from COVID-19.

The V and J genes are TRBV19 and TRBJ1-1; 8 bases align to TRBD1. Germline assignment: CDR1 LNHDA and CDR2 SQIVND (reference sequence). J gave up 4 bases and V 6 bases, and 7 bases lay outside the gene matches. The CDR3 is 14 residues long. CDR3: CASRTTGVATEAFF. CDR3 nucleotides: TGTGCCAGTAGAACGACAGGGGTGGCCACTGAAGCTTTCTTT.

The V call is TRBV5-4, the J call TRBJ2-5, with a possible D match to TRBD1 (6 bases). V gave up 2 bases and J gave up 5 bases, with 16 bases separating them. This CDR3 is 15 amino acids long. Germline V gives CDR1 SGHNT, CDR2 YYREEE (reference sequence). CDR3 in DNA: TGTGCCAGCAGCTTCCGGTTGGGGGCCGGGGAGACCCAGTACTTC. Translation gives CASSFRLGAGETQYF.

The rearrangement uses TRBV5-1 and TRBJ2-1; D not resolved. CDR1 is SGHRS and CDR2 is YFSETQ in the germline V gene. The V end lost 0 bases, the J end lost 5 bases, and 6 bases lay between the germline ends. This CDR3 contains 13 residues. This CDR3 is CASSLAEDNEQFF. The CDR3 DNA follows: TGCGCCAGCAGCTTGGCCGAGGACAATGAGCAGTTCTTC.

This CDR3 is CASSLRAPIGGYTF. The CDR3 DNA reads as TGTGCCAGCAGTCTCAGGGCTCCCATCGGGGGCTACACCTTC. This sequence joins TRBV28 and TRBJ1-2; perhaps TRBD1 as D (5 bases). Germline CDR1 and CDR2: MDHEN and SYDVKM. The CDR3 length is 14 residues. Trimming shortened V by 5 bases and J by 8 bases, and 18 bases separated the two germline ends.

The rearrangement links TRBV29-1 to TRBJ2-6; tentative D call: TRBD2 (6 bases). This CDR3 region has 16 residues. Looked up from germline, CDR1 is SQVTM and CDR2 is ANQGSEA. Trimming took 5 bases from V and 4 from J, leaving 18 bases between them. In DNA, the CDR3 is TGCAGCGTTAGGACTACAATTGATAAGGGGGCCAACGTCCTGACTTTC. This sequence encodes CSVRTTIDKGANVLTF.